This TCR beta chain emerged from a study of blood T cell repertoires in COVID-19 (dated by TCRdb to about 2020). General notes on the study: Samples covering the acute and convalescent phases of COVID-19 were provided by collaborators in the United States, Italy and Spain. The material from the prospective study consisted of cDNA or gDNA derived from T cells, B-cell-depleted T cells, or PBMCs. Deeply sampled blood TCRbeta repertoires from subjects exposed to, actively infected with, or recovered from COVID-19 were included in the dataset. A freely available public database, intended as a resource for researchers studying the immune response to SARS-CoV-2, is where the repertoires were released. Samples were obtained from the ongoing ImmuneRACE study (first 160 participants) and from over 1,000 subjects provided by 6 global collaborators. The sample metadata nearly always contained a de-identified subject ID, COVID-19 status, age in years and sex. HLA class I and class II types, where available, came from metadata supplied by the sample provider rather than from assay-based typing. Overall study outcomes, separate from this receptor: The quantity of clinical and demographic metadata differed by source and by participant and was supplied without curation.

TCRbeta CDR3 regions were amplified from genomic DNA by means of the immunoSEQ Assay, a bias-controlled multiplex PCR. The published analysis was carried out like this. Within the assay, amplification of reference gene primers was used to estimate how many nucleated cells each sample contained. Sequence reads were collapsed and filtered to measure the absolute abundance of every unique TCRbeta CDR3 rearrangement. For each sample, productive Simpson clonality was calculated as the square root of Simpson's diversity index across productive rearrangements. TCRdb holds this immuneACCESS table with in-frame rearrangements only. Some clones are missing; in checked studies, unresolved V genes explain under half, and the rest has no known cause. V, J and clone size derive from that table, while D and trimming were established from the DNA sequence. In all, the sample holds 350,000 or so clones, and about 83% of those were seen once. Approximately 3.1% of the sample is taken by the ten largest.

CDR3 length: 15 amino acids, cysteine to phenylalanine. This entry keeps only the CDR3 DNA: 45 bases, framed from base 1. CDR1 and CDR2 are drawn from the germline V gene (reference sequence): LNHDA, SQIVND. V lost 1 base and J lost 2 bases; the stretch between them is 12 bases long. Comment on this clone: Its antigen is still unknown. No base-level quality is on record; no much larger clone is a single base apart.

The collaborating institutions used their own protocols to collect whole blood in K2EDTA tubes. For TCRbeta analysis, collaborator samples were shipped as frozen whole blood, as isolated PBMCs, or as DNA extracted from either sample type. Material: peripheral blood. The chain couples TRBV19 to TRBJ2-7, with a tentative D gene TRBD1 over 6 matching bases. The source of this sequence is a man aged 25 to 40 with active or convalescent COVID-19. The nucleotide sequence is TGTGCCAGTAGTATAGCGGCAGGGGCACCCTACGAGCAGTACTTC. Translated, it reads CASSIAAGAPYEQYF.